The T cell receptor (beta chain) described here comes from a study of CD8+ T cells in alopecia areata. Study overall: Scalp area affected, as a percentage, set the severity score of treated patients. Study-wide findings and caveats: Many expanded lesional clones persisted in scalp and blood during tofacitinib.

The CDR3 has 15 residues. The V end was cut by 1 base, the J end by 0 bases, with 13 bases between. Germline V lookup: CDR1 GTSNPN, CDR2 SVGIG (reference sequence). Concerning this clone itself: What it recognizes is unknown.

Extracted RNA was reverse transcribed, and the resulting cDNA served as sequencing template. TCRdb's table, derived via immunoSEQ multiplex PCR, lists solely in-frame clones and lacks some. This table has approximately 150,000 clones, approximately 57% appearing once. Treatment denoted: oral pan-JAK inhibitor, 5-10 mg twice daily. Researchers took lesional scalp punch biopsies and peripheral blood from people who were alopecia areata patients. The clonotype comes from a human donor with alopecia areata. The starting material was CD4+ T cells sorted from blood, obtained at week 24, from a patient treated with tofacitinib. The chain combines TRBV30 with TRBJ2-7, with TRBD1 as a possible D gene (6 bases). CDR3 sequence reads: CAWSAQGISSYEQYF. The DNA of the CDR3 is TGTGCCTGGAGTGCCCAGGGGATCAGCTCCTACGAGCAGTACTTC.